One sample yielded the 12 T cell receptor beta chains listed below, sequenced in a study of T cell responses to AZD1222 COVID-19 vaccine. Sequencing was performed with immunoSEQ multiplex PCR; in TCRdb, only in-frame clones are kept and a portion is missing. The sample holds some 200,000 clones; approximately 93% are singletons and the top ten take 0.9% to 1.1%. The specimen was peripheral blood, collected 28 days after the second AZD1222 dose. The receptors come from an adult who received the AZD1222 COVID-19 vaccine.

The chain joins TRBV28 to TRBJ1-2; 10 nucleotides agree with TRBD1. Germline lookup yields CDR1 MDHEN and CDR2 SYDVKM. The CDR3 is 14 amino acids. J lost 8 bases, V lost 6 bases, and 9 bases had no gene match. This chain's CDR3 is CASSSTGDRGGYTF. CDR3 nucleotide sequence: TGTGCCAGCAGCTCCACCGGGGACAGGGGAGGCTACACCTTC.

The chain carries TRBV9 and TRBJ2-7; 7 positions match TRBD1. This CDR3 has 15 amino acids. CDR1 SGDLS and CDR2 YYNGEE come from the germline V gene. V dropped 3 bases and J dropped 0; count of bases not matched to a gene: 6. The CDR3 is CASSEGQSNSYEQYF. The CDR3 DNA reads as TGTGCCAGCAGCGAGGGACAGTCCAACTCCTACGAGCAGTACTTC.

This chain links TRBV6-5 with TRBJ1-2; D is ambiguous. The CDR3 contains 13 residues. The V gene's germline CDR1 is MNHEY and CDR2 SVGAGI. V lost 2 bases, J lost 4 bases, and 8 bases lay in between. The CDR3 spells CASSYGSFYGYTF. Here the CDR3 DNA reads TGTGCCAGCAGTTACGGGTCCTTCTATGGCTACACCTTC.

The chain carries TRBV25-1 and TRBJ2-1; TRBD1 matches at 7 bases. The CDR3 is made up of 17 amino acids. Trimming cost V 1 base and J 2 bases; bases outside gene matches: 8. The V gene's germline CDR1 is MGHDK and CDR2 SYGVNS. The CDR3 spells CASSESGTVKPYNEQFF. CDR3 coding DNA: TGTGCCAGCAGTGAATCCGGGACAGTTAAGCCCTACAATGAGCAGTTCTTC.

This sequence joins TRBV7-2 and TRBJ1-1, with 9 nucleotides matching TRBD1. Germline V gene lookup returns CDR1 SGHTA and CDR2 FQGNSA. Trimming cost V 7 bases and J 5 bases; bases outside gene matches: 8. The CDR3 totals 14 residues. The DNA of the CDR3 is TGTGCCAGCACCATGGGACAGGGTTGGACTGAAGCTTTCTTT. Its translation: CASTMGQGWTEAFF.

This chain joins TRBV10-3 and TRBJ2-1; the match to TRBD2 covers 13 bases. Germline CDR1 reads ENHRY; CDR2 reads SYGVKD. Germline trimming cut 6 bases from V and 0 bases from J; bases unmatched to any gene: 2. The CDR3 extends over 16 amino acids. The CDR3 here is CAIRTSGGASYNEQFF. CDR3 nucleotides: TGTGCCATCAGAACTAGCGGGGGGGCCTCCTACAATGAGCAGTTCTTC.

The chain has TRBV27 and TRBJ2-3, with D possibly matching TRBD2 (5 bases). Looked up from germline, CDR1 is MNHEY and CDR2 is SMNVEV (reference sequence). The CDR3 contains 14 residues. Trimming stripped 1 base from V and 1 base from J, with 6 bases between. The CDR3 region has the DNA TGTGCCAGCAGTTTATATAGCGGCACAGATACGCAGTATTTT. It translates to CASSLYSGTDTQYF.

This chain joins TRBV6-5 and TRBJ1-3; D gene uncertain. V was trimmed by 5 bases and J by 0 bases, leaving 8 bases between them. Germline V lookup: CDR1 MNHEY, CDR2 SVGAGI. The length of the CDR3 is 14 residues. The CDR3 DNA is TGTGCCAGCAGTCGGGGTTTCTCTGGAAACACCATATATTTT. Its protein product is CASSRGFSGNTIYF.

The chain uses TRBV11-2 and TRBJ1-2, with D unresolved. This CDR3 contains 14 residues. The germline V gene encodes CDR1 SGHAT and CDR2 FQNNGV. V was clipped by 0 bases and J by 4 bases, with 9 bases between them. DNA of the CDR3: TGTGCCAGCAGCTTAGATATGCAGAGCTATGGCTACACCTTC. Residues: CASSLDMQSYGYTF.

CDR3 coding DNA: TGTGCCAGCTCTCGAAGTCGGACAGCTAACTATGGCTACACCTTC. Translating it yields CASSRSRTANYGYTF. This chain connects TRBV11-2 to TRBJ1-2; TRBD1 might be the D (6 bases). V was cut by 8 bases and J by 0 bases, with 16 bases left in between. Germline-derived CDR1 and CDR2 are SGHAT and FQNNGV. The CDR3 sequence is 15 residues long.

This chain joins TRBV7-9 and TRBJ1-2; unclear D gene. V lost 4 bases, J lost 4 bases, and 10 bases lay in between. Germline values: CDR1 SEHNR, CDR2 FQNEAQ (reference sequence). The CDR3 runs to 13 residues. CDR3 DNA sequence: TGTGCCAGCAGCTCAGACGCCCCCTATGGCTACACCTTC. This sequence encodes CASSSDAPYGYTF.

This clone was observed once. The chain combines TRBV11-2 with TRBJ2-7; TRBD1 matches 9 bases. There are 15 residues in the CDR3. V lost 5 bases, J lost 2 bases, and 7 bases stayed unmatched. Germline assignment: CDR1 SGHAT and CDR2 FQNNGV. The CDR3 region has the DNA TGTGCCAGCAGCAGCTACAGGGGGCTTGCCTACGAGCAGTACTTC. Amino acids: CASSSYRGLAYEQYF.